The sequence of this T cell receptor beta chain was determined in a study of blood T cells in healthy people across ages. Notes on the study in general: Comparison with aged donors showed that long-lived donors had more naive CD4+ cells and higher diversity.

A second PCR, run for roughly 7 to 12 cycles, used a sample-barcoded 5' primer plus a J-beta primer mix. TCRdb processed the 5' RACE reads anew with MiXCR; each CDR3 protein has one entry. Of approximately 850,000 distinct CDR3 sequences in the sample, 55% to 70% were seen once. This clonotype was observed a handful of times. The antigen remains undetermined. This TCR derives from a man in his thirties or forties in good health. Sequencing was carried out using blood.

DNA for the CDR3: TGCAGTGCTAGAGGCGAGCCTTCCCGGGACAGCTACACCTTC. Its translation: CSARGEPSRDSYTF. The gene calls are TRBV20-1 and TRBJ1-2; D perhaps matches TRBD1 (6 bases). The V end lost 1 base, the J end lost 9 bases, and 18 bases lay between the germline ends. Germline CDR1 reads DFQATT; CDR2 reads SNEGSKA (reference sequence). The CDR3 has 14 amino acids.